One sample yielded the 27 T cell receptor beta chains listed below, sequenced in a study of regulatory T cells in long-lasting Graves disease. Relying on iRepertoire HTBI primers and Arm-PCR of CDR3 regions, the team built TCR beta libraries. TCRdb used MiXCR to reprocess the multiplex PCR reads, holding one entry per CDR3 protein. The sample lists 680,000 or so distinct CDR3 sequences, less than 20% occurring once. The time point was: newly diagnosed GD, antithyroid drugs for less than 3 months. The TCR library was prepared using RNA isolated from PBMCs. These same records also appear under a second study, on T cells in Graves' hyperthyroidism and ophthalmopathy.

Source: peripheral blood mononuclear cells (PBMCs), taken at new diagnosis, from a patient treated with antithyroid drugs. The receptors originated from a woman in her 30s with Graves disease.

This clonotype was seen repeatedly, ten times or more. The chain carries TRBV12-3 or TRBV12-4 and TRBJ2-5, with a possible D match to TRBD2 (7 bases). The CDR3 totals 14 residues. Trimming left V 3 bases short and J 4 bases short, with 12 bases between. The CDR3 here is CASSFGGGGETQYF. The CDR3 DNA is TGTGCCAGCAGTTTTGGGGGCGGGGGAGAGACCCAGTACTTC.

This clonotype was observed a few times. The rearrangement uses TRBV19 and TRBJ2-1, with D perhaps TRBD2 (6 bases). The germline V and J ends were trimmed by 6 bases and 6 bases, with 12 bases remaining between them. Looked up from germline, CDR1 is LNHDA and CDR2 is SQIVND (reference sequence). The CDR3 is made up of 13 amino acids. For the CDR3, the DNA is TGTGCCAGTAGGGGGGGACGGATCAATGAGCAGTTCTTC. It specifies CASRGGRINEQFF.

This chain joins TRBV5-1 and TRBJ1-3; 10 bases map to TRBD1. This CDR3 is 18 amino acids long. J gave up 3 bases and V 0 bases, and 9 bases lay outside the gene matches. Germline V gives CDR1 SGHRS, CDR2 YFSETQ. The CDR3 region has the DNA TGCGCCAGCAGCTTGGGCAATACCGGGACAGGGGATGGAAACACCATATATTTT. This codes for CASSLGNTGTGDGNTIYF. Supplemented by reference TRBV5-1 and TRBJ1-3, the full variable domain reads KAGVTQTPRYLIKTRGQQVTLSCSPISGHRSVSWYQQTPGQGLQFLFEYFSETQRNKGNFPGRFSGRQFSNSRSEMNVSTLELGDSALYLCASSLGNTGTGDGNTIYFGEGSWLTVV.

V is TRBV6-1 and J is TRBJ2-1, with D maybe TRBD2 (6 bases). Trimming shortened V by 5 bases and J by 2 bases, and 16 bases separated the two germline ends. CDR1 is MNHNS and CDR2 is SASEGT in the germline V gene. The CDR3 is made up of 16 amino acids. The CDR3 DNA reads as TGTGCCAGCAGTCGGCCAGCGGGTAATACCTACAATGAGCAGTTCTTC. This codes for CASSRPAGNTYNEQFF.

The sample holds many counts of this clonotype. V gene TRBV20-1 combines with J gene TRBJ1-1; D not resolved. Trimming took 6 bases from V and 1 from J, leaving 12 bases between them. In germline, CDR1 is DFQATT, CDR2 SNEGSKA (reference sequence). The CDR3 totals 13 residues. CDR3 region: CSATDPKNTEAFF. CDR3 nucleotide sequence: TGCAGTGCCACGGACCCGAAGAACACTGAAGCTTTCTTT.

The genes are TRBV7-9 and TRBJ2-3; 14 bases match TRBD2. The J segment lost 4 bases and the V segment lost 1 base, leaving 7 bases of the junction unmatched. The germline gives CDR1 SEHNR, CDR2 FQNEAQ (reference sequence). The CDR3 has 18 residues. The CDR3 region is CASSLGLAGGPVSDTQYF. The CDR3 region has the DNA TGTGCCAGCAGCTTAGGACTAGCGGGAGGGCCTGTTTCAGATACGCAGTATTTT.

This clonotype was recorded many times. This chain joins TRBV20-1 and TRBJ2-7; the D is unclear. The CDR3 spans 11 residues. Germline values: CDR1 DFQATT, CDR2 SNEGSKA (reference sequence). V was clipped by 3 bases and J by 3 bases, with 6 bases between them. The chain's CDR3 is CSASHYYEQYF. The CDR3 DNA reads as TGCAGTGCTAGTCATTACTACGAGCAGTACTTC.

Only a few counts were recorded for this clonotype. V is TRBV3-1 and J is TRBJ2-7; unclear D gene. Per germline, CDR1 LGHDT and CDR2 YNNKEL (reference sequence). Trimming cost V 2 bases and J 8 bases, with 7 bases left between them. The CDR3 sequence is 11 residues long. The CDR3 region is CASSQFSQQYF. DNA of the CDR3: TGTGCCAGCAGCCAATTTAGCCAGCAGTACTTC.

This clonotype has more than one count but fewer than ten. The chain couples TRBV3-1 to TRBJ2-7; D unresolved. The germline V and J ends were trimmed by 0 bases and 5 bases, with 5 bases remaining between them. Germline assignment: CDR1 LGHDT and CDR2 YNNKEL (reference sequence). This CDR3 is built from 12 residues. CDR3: CASSQETDEQYF. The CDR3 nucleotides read TGTGCCAGCAGCCAAGAAACTGACGAGCAGTACTTC.

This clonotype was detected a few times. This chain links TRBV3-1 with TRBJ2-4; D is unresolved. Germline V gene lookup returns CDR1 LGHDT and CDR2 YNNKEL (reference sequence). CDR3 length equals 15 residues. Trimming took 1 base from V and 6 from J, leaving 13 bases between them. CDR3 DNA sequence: TGTGCCAGCAGCCAAGGAGGAGAAGTAAGAAACATTCAGTACTTC. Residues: CASSQGGEVRNIQYF.

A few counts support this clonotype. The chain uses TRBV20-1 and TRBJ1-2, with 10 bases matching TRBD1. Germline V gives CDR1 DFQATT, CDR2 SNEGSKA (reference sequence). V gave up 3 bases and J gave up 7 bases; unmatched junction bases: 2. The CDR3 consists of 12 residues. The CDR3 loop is CSASWTGGGYTF. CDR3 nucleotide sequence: TGCAGTGCTAGCTGGACAGGGGGTGGCTACACCTTC.

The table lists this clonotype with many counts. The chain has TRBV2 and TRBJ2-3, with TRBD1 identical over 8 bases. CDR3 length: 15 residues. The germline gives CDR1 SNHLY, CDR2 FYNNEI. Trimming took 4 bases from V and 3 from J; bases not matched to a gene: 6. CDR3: CASSVTGVNTDTQYF. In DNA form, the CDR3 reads TGTGCCAGCAGTGTGACAGGGGTCAATACAGATACGCAGTATTTT.

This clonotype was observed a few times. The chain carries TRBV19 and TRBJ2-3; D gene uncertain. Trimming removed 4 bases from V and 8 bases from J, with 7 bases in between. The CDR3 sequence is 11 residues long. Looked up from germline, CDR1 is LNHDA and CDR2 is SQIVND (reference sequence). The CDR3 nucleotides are TGTGCCAGTAGTAACACGGGTACGCAGTATTTT. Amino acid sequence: CASSNTGTQYF.

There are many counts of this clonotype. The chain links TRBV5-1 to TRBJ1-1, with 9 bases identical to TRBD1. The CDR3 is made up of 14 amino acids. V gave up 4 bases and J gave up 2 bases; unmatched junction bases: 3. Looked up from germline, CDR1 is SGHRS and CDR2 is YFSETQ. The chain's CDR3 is CASSVTGGNTEAFF. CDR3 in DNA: TGCGCCAGCAGCGTAACAGGGGGCAACACTGAAGCTTTCTTT.

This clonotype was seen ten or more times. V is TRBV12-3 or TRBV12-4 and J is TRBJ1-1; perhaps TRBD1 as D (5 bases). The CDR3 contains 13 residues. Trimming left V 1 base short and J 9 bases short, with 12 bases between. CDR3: CASSLGNPGKAFF. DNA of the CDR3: TGTGCCAGCAGTTTAGGCAATCCAGGGAAAGCTTTCTTT.

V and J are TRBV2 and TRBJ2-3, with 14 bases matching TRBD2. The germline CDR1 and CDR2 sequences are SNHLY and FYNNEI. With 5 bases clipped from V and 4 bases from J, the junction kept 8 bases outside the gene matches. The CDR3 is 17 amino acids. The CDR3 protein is CASSQGLAGVSADTQYF. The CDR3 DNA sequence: TGTGCCAGCAGTCAGGGACTAGCGGGAGTGTCTGCAGATACGCAGTATTTT.

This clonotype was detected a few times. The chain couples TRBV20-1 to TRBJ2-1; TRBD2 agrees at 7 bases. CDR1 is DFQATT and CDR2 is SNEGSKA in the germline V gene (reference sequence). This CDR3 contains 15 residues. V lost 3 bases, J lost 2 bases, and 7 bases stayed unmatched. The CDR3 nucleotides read TGCAGTGCTAGGGCTCTTAGCGGGCCCTACAATGAGCAGTTCTTC. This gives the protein CSARALSGPYNEQFF.

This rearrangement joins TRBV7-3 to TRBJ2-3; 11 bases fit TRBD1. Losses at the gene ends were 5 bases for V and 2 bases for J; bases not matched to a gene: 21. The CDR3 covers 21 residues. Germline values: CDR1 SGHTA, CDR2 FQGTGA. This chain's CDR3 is CASSRLGQGAQIGHLTDTQYF. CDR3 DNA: TGTGCCAGCAGCCGATTAGGACAGGGGGCACAGATAGGACACCTCACAGATACGCAGTATTTT.

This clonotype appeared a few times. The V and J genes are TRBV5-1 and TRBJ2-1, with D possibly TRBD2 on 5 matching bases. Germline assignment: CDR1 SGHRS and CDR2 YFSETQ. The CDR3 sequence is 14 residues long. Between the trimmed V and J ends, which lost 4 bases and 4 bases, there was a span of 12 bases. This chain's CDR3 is CASSALDFYNEQFF. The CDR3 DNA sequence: TGCGCCAGCAGCGCCCTGGACTTTTACAATGAGCAGTTCTTC.

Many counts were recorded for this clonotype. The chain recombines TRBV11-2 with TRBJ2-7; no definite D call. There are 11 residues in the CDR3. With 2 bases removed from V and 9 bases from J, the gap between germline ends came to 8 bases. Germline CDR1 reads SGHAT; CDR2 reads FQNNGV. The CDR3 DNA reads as TGTGCCAGCAGCTTACAGATTCGGCAGTACTTC. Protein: CASSLQIRQYF.

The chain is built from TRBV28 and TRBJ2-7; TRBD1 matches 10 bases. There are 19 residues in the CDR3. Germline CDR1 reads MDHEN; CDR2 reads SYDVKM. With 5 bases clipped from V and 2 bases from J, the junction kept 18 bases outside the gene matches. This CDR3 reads CASSGTWGQGRKGAYEQYF. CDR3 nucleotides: TGTGCCAGCAGTGGGACCTGGGGACAGGGGAGAAAAGGAGCCTACGAGCAGTACTTC.

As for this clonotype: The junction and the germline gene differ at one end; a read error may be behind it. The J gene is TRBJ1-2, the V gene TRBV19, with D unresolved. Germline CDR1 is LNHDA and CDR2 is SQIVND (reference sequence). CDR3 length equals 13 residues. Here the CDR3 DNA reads TGTGCCAGTAGTACGTCCAGTAACCATGGCTACACCTTC. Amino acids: CASSTSSNHGYTF. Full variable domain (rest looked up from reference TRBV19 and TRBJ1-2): DGGITQSPKYLFRKEGQNVTLSCEQNLNHDAMYWYRQDPGQGLRLIYYSQIVNDFQKGDIAEGYSVSREKKESFPLTVTSAQKNPTAFYLCASSTSSNHGYTFGSGTRLTVV.

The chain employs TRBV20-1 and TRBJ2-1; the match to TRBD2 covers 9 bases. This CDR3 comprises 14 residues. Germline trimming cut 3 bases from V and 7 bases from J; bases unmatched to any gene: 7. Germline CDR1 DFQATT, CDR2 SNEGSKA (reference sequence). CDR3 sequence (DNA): TGCAGTGCTAGGGATAGCGGGAGTGTAAATGAGCAGTTCTTC. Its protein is CSARDSGSVNEQFF.

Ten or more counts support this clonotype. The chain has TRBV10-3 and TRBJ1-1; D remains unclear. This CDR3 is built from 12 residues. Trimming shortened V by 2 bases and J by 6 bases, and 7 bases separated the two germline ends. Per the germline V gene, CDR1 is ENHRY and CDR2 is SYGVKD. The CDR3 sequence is CAISEQRAEAFF. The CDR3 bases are TGTGCCATCAGTGAGCAGAGAGCTGAAGCTTTCTTT.

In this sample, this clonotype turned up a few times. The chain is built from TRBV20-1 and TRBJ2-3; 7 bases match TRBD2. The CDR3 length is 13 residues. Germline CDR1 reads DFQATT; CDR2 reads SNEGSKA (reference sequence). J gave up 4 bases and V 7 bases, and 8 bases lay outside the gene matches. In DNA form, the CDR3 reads TGCAGTGGGGTTTGGGCGGGAGCAGATACGCAGTATTTT. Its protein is CSGVWAGADTQYF.

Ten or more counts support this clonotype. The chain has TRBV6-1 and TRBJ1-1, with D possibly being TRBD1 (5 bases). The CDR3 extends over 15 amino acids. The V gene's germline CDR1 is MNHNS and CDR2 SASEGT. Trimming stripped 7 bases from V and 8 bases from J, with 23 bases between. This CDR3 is CASKSGVGGVGEAFF. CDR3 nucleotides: TGTGCCAGCAAGTCCGGGGTCGGGGGTGTAGGGGAAGCTTTCTTT.

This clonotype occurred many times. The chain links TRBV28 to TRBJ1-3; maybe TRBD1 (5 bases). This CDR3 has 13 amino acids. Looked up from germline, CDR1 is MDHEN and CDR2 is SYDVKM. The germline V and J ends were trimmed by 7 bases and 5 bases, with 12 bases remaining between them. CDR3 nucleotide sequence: TGTGCCAGCACCGGGGGTGTCCGAAACACCATATATTTT. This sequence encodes CASTGGVRNTIYF.